This T cell receptor (beta chain) was captured in a study of blood T cell repertoires in COVID-19 (dated by TCRdb to the early 2020s). For context, the study as a whole: Samples from collaborators originated in the United States, Italy and Spain and spanned both the acute and convalescent phases of COVID-19. The material from the prospective study consisted of cDNA or gDNA derived from T cells, B-cell-depleted T cells, or PBMCs. Samples were obtained from the ongoing ImmuneRACE study (first 160 participants) and from 1,000 to 1,500 subjects provided by 6 global collaborators. Where HLA class I and class II types were available, the types were taken from metadata supplied by the sample provider, not from assay-based typing. The repertoires were released in a freely available public database intended as a resource for research on the immune response to SARS-CoV-2. The dataset comprised deeply sampled blood TCRbeta repertoires from subjects exposed to, actively infected with, or recovered from COVID-19. The sample metadata nearly always contained a de-identified subject ID, COVID-19 status, age in years and sex. Results the study describes overall, beyond this receptor: How much clinical and demographic metadata was included differed by source and by participant, and the metadata was provided uncurated.

TCRbeta CDR3 regions were amplified from genomic DNA by means of the immunoSEQ Assay, a bias-controlled multiplex PCR. Per the authors' processing: Nucleated cell counts per sample were estimated from amplification of reference gene primers within the assay. To quantify the absolute abundance of each unique TCRbeta CDR3 rearrangement, sequence reads were collapsed and filtered. For each sample, productive Simpson clonality was calculated as the square root of Simpson's diversity index over productive rearrangements. TCRdb obtained this table from immuneACCESS and retained in-frame rearrangements with V and J assigned. These tables miss some clones; where compared with another copy, unresolved V genes account for less than half of the shortfall, and the remainder is unexplained. V and J calls and clone size follow that table, whereas D and trimming were derived from the DNA. This sample is represented by 85,000 to 100,000 clones; less than 95% of them were singletons. The top ten hold 1.5% to 2% of the sample.

Whole blood was collected in K2EDTA tubes by collaborating institutions according to the institutions' own protocols. Collaborator samples were shipped for TCRbeta analysis as frozen whole blood, isolated PBMCs, or DNA extracted from either sample type. A remark on this clone: The antigen this receptor binds is unknown. The record has no base qualities; no much larger clone is one base away.

The germline V gene (reference sequence) gives CDR1 as SGHNT and CDR2 as YYREEE. The V and J ends are trimmed by 0 bases and 5 bases, leaving 9 bases between them. From the cysteine through the phenylalanine, the CDR3 covers 15 amino acids. Only CDR3 DNA is held: 45 bases, read in frame from base 1. The sequence joins TRBV5-4 to TRBJ1-6; the D gene is possibly TRBD1, with 5 bases matching. This TCR derives from a man in his 60s with acute or convalescent COVID-19. The material sequenced was peripheral blood. The nucleotide sequence reads TGTGCCAGCAGCTTGGAAAACAGGAATAATTCACCCCTCCACTTT. This encodes CASSLENRNNSPLHF.